This section outlines one T cell receptor beta chain sequence together with its context. The sample holds a few counts of this clonotype. Its antigen is still unknown. Base quality data are lacking; no much larger clone is found one base away. Receptor libraries were prepared by PCR. For sequencing, an Illumina HiSeq 2500 was employed. To reduce PCR and sequencing biases, unique molecular identifiers were built into the TCR beta cDNA libraries. Per 1 to 10 million input T cells, some 500,000 cDNA molecules were obtained, such that each molecule approximated one T cell. The same protocol used for the earlier healthy control dataset was applied to prepare and sequence the patient libraries. Within a given batch, samples were prepared together, multiplexed and sequenced on the same HiSeq lane. Per the authors' processing: MIGEC was used to process the raw barcoded reads, and molecular identifier groups with only a single read were discarded before consensus assembly and CDR3 extraction. VDJtools was used for post-analysis of the clonotype tables, and diversity was normalized by down-sampling every dataset to the size of the smallest sample. Repertoire overlap clustering matched CDR3 amino acid but not nucleotide sequences to correct batch-related cross-sample contamination. The raw public reads went through TCRdb reprocessing: fastp at Q25, MiXCR clone calling, in-frame beta chains kept. Identical CDR3 protein sequences are pooled into one entry, listed with their most common genes and DNA. The V and J calls follow TCRdb's processing rather than the paper's. This sample holds fewer than 850,000 distinct CDR3 sequences; 25% to 30% were observed only once. The ten largest clones take up more than 0.55% of the sample.

CDR1 and CDR2 are read off the germline V gene as SNHLY and FYNNEI. Trimming takes 8 bases from V and 4 bases from J, and the germline ends sit 15 bases apart. From the cysteine up to the phenylalanine, the CDR3 has a length of 13 residues. Only the CDR3 DNA stays, 39 bases, in frame from base 1. The sample belongs to a study of post-analysis software for immune sequencing data (dated by TCRdb to the mid-2010s). Notes on the research overall: The recorded disease courses included relapsing-remitting, secondary progressive and progressive-relapsing multiple sclerosis, and some patients had no subtype annotation. The patient repertoires were compared against about 10 previously published healthy control repertoires obtained from donors aged about 6 to 28 years. A subset of samples was prepared in parallel using single-end sample barcoding, then pooled and co-amplified after Illumina adapter ligation. Findings and caveats that apply to the study as a whole: Significantly lower normalized Chao1 diversity was found in multiple sclerosis patients than in controls, suggesting substantial peripheral T-cell clonal expansion. When samples were clustered directly using the F measure, samples prepared in the same batch co-clustered strongly, which prompted a batch-effect correction. Significantly higher frequencies in patients than in controls were found for five or six TRBV segments, including TRBV5-6, TRBV5-1 and TRBV20-1. The multiple sclerosis patient group was slightly younger than the control group.

To demonstrate the VDJtools post-analysis software, the study profiled TCR beta repertoires from the peripheral blood of about 13 young patients with multiple sclerosis. The multiple sclerosis patients were children and adolescents between roughly 6 and 17 years of age. Source material: blood. The chain was built from TRBV2 and TRBJ2-7; no D gene can be assigned with confidence. This clonotype was obtained from a girl aged 5-17 years with multiple sclerosis. The CDR3 region has the sequence CASVSSSKYEQYF. In nucleotides, the sequence is TGTGCCAGCGTATCGAGTAGCAAGTACGAGCAGTACTTC.